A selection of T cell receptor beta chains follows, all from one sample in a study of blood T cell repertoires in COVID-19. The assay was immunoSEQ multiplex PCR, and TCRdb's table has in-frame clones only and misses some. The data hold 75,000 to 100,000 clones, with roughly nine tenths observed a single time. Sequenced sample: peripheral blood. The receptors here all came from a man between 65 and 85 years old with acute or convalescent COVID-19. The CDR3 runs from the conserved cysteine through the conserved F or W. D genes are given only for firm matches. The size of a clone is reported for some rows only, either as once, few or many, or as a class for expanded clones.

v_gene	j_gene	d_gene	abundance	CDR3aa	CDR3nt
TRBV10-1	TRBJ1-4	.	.	CAPPGAPNEKLFF	TGCGCCCCCCCAGGGGCGCCTAATGAAAAACTGTTTTTT
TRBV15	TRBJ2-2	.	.	CATSRRGAGGNGELFF	TGTGCCACCAGCAGACGCGGGGCAGGTGGGAACGGGGAGCTGTTTTTT
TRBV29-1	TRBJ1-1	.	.	CSVEDRVVGAFF	TGCAGCGTTGAAGACCGAGTTGTCGGGGCTTTCTTT
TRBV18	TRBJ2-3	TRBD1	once	CASSLYPGQDTDTQYF	TGTGCCAGCTCACTCTATCCGGGACAGGACACAGATACGCAGTATTTT
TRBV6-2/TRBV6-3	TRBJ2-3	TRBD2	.	CASSGLAGGLRLTQYF	TGTGCCAGCAGCGGACTAGCGGGGGGACTCAGACTTACGCAGTATTTT
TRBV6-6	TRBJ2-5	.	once	CASRLRETQYF	TGTGCCAGCAGACTTCGCGAGACCCAGTACTTC
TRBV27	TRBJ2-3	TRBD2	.	CASSFGLAGAWGDTQYF	TGTGCCAGCAGTTTTGGACTAGCGGGGGCCTGGGGAGATACGCAGTATTTT
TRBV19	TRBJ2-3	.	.	CASSSGAASTDTQYF	TGTGCCAGTAGTTCCGGAGCGGCGAGCACAGATACGCAGTATTTT
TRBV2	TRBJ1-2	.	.	CASSGASYGYTF	TGTGCCAGCAGTGGGGCCTCTTATGGCTACACCTTC
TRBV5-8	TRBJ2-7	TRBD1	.	CASRQTGGNEQYF	TGTGCCAGCAGACAAACAGGGGGCAACGAGCAGTACTTC
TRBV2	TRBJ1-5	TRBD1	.	CASSADRDNQPQHF	TGTGCCAGCAGCGCGGACAGGGACAATCAGCCCCAGCATTTT
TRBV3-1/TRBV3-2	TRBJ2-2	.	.	CASSHEDAGELFF	TGTGCCAGCAGCCATGAGGATGCTGGGGAGCTGTTTTTT
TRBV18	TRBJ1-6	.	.	CASSGQYNSPLHF	TGTGCCAGCTCAGGACAGTATAATTCACCCCTCCACTTT
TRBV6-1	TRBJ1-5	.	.	CASSERSQPQHF	TGTGCCAGCAGTGAGAGGAGTCAGCCCCAGCATTTT
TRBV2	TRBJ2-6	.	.	CASSVRGSGANVLTF	TGTGCCAGCAGTGTTCGGGGCTCTGGGGCCAACGTCCTGACTTTC
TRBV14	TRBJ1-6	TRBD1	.	CVSSRGDSRNSPLHF	TGTGTCAGCAGCCGTGGGGACAGCCGAAATTCACCCCTCCACTTT
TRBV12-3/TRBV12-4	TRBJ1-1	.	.	CASSFDIDTEAFF	TGTGCCAGCAGTTTTGACATAGACACTGAAGCTTTCTTT
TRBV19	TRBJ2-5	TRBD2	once	CASSAPGTSFQETQYF	TGTGCCAGTAGCGCCCCCGGGACTAGCTTTCAAGAGACCCAGTACTTC
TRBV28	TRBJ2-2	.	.	CASSLRHQPNTGELFF	TGTGCCAGCAGTTTACGACACCAACCGAACACCGGGGAGCTGTTTTTT
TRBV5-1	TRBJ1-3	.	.	CASKIEPGGNSGNTIYF	TGCGCCAGCAAAATTGAGCCCGGGGGAAACTCTGGAAACACCATATATTTT
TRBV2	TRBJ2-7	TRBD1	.	CASSEDRDWYEQYF	TGTGCCAGCAGTGAGGACAGGGACTGGTACGAGCAGTACTTC
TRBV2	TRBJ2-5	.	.	CASCGLFLREETQYF	TGTGCCAGCTGTGGACTTTTCCTGAGGGAAGAGACCCAGTACTTC
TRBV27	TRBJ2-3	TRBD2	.	CASSSLSTPITLGLAGRTDTQYF	TGTGCCAGCAGTTCGCTATCGACCCCGATTACATTGGGACTAGCGGGGCGCACAGATACGCAGTATTTT
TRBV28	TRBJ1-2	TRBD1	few	CASSGQGAWGGYTF	TGTGCCAGCAGTGGACAGGGGGCTTGGGGTGGCTACACCTTC
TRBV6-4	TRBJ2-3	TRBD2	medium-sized	CASSERGGTDTQYF	TGTGCCAGCAGTGAGCGGGGGGGCACAGATACGCAGTATTTT
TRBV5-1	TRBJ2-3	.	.	CASSHFGAQDTQYF	TGCGCCAGCAGCCATTTTGGGGCGCAGGATACGCAGTATTTT
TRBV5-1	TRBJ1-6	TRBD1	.	CASTLRGQGDNSPLHF	TGCGCCAGCACCCTTCGAGGACAGGGGGATAATTCACCCCTCCACTTT
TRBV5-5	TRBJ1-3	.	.	CASSLEGPSGNTIYF	TGTGCCAGCAGCTTAGAGGGTCCCTCTGGAAACACCATATATTTT
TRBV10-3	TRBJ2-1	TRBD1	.	CATGGQRTYNEQFF	TGTGCCACAGGGGGACAGCGGACCTACAATGAGCAGTTCTTC
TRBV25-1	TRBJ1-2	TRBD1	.	CASSWRQGDGYTF	TGTGCCAGCAGCTGGAGACAGGGTGATGGCTACACCTTC
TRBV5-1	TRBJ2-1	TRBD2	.	CASSLISGGEQFF	TGCGCCAGCAGCTTGATTAGCGGGGGAGAGCAGTTCTTC
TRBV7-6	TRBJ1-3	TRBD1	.	CASSLNRGMSSGNTIYF	TGTGCCAGCAGCTTAAACAGGGGAATGAGCTCTGGAAACACCATATATTTT
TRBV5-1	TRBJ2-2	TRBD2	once	CASSRTSLNTGELFF	TGCGCCAGCAGCCGGACTAGCCTGAACACCGGGGAGCTGTTTTTT
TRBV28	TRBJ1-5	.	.	CASSFLGAAEGPGNQPQHF	TGTGCCAGCAGTTTTCTGGGGGCAGCCGAGGGACCAGGCAATCAGCCCCAGCATTTT
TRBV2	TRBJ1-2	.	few	CASRAGNYDYGYTF	TGTGCCAGCCGCGCAGGGAATTATGACTATGGCTACACCTTC
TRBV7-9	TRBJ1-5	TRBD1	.	CASSLEGAQPQHF	TGTGCCAGCAGCTTAGAGGGGGCTCAGCCCCAGCATTTT
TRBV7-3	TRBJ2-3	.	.	CASSRGIGDTQYF	TGTGCCAGCAGCCGGGGAATCGGGGATACGCAGTATTTT